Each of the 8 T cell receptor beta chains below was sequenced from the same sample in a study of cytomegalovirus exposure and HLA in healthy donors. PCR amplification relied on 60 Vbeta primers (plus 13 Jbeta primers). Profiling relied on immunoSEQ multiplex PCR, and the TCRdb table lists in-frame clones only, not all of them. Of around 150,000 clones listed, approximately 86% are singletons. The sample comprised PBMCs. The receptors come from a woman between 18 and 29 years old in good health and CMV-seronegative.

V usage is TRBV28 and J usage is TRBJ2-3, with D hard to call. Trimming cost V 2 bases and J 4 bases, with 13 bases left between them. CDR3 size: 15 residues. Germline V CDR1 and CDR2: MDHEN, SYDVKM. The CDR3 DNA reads TGTGCCAGCAGTTTAAGCAGGCCAGGATCAGATACGCAGTATTTT. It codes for CASSLSRPGSDTQYF. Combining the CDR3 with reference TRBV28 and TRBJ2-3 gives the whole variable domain DVKVTQSSRYLVKRTGEKVFLECVQDMDHENMFWYRQDPGLGLRLIYFSYDVKMKEKGDIPEGYSVSREKKERFSLILESASTNQTSMYLCASSLSRPGSDTQYFGPGTRLTVL.

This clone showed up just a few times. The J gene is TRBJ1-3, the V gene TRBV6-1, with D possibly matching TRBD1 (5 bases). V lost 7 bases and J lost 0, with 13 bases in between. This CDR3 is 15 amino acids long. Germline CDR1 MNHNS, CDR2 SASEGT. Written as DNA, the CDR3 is TGTGCCAGCATATACGCGGGGACCTCTGGAAACACCATATATTTT. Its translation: CASIYAGTSGNTIYF.

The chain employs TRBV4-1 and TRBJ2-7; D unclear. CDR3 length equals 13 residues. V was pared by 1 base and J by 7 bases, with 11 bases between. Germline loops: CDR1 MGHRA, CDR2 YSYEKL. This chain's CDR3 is CASSQVLREEQYF. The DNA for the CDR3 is TGCGCCAGCAGCCAAGTCTTGCGAGAGGAGCAGTACTTC.

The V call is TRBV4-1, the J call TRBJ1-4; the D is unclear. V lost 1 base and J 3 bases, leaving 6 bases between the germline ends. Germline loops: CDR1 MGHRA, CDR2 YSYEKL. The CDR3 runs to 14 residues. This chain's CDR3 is CASSQAGANEKLFF. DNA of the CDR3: TGCGCCAGCAGCCAAGCGGGAGCTAATGAAAAACTGTTTTTT.

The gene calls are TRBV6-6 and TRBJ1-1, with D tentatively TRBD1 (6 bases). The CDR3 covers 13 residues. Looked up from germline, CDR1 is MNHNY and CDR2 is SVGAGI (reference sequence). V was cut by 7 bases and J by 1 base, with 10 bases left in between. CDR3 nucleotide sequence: TGTGCCAGCACATTGGGACAGAACACTGAAGCTTTCTTT. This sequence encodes CASTLGQNTEAFF.

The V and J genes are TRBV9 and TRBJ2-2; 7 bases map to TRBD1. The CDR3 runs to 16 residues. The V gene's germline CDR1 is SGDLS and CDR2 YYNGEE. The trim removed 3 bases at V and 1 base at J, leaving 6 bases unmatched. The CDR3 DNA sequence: TGTGCCAGCAGCGCGATGGGACAGATGAACACCGGGGAGCTGTTTTTT. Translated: CASSAMGQMNTGELFF.

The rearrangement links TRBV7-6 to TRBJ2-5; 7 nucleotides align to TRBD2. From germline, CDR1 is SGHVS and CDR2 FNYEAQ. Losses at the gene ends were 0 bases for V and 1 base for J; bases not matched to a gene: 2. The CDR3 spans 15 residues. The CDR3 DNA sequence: TGTGCCAGCAGCTTAGCGGGGGGGGGCCAAGAGACCCAGTACTTC. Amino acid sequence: CASSLAGGGQETQYF.

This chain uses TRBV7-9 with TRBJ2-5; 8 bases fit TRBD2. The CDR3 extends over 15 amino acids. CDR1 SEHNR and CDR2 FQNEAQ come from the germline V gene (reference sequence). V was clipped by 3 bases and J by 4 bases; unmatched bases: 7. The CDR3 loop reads CASSFNSGDGETQYF. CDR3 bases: TGTGCCAGCAGCTTTAATAGCGGGGATGGAGAGACCCAGTACTTC.